This is a list of T cell receptor beta chains from one sample in a study of T-cell reconstitution after alpha-beta-depleted transplantation in children. TCRdb called the PCR reads again in MiXCR, with one record for every CDR3 protein. The sample lists 440,000 or so distinct CDR3 sequences; 43% were seen once. The specimen was PBMCs, collected before TCRalphabeta/CD19-depleted stem cell transplant. The receptors shown here come from a girl aged 2 to 9 with aplastic anemia, due to receive a stem cell transplant. Each CDR3 is given with its conserved first and last residue. The D gene is left open where the match is weak. Size tells how often a clone was seen (once, few, many) or the class of an expanded clone, and some rows leave it out.

>-|few|TRBJ2-1|TRBV20-1|14
TGCAGTGCTAGAGATCGGAGTCGGGGCAATGAGCAGTTCTTC
CSARDRSRGNEQFF
>-|many|TRBJ2-7|TRBV27|14
TGTGCCAGCAACGGTGGAGGGCCCTCCTACGAGCAGTACTTC
CASNGGGPSYEQYF
>-|-|TRBJ1-5|TRBV6-1|17
TGTGCCAGCGGGGCCGCGCCCGGCCCGAATAGCAATCAGCCCCAGCATTTT
CASGAAPGPNSNQPQHF
>TRBD2|few|TRBJ2-7|TRBV7-9|16
TGTGCCAGCAGCTTAGTCGCTAGCGGGAGAAGTTACGAGCAGTACTTC
CASSLVASGRSYEQYF
>-|-|TRBJ2-2|TRBV5-5|15
TGTGCCAGCAGCATGGGACTTCCCAACACCGGGGAGCTGTTTTTT
CASSMGLPNTGELFF
>-|few|TRBJ1-1|TRBV5-1|12
TGCGCCAGCAGCTTGGTGAGGGGTGAAGCTTTCTTT
CASSLVRGEAFF
>-|many|TRBJ2-7|TRBV2|13
TGTGCCAGCATCGCGGGTAGCACCTACGAGCAGTACTTC
CASIAGSTYEQYF
>-|-|TRBJ1-3|TRBV4-1|15
TGCGCCAGCAGCCAAGTCTTCAGCTCTGGAAACACCATATATTTT
CASSQVFSSGNTIYF
>-|-|TRBJ2-1|TRBV29-1|12
TGCAGCGTTTTGGTCGGGAGCGGGGAGCAGTTCTTC
CSVLVGSGEQFF
>-|many|TRBJ2-7|TRBV7-2|17
TGTGCCAGCAGTTCGGTTGCCGTCGGGACATTTCCCTACGAGCAGTACTTC
CASSSVAVGTFPYEQYF
>TRBD2|few|TRBJ2-7|TRBV7-2|16
TGTGCCAGCAGCTTAGTCCCTAGCGGGAGTTCCTACGAGCAGTACTTC
CASSLVPSGSSYEQYF
>TRBD1|few|TRBJ2-6|TRBV7-9|16
TGTGCCAGCAGCCGCGGGACAGGGGCCGGGGCCAACGTCCTGACTTTC
CASSRGTGAGANVLTF
>TRBD2|-|TRBJ2-7|TRBV20-1|15
TGCAGTGCTAGAGCCCCCGGGAGGGGTGGGTACGAGCAGTACTTC
CSARAPGRGGYEQYF
>-|few|TRBJ1-2|TRBV12-3/TRBV12-4|18
TGTGCCAGCAGCCTGATTAGTGGCGGGGTCGGAGCTAACTATGGCTACACCTTC
CASSLISGGVGANYGYTF
>TRBD1|-|TRBJ1-2|TRBV20-1|15
TGCAGTGCTAGAGACCCGGGACAGGGAGGTGGTGGCTACACCTTC
CSARDPGQGGGGYTF
>-|-|TRBJ2-1|TRBV5-6|14
TGTGCCAGCAGCGGGGGACCGCTTGGGAATGAGCAGTTCTTC
CASSGGPLGNEQFF
>-|few|TRBJ2-5|TRBV5-5|13
TGTGCCAGGGCCCCGGGGATCCAAGAGACCCAGTACTTC
CARAPGIQETQYF
>TRBD1|few|TRBJ1-5|TRBV15|17
TGTGCCACCAGCAGAGATCTACCAGGGGGTGACAATCAGCCCCAGCATTTT
CATSRDLPGGDNQPQHF
>-|-|TRBJ2-2|TRBV19|18
TGTGCCAGTAGTATAGCTGACCCTCACCGAGAATTCACCGGGGAGCTGTTTTTT
CASSIADPHREFTGELFF
>-|-|TRBJ1-5|TRBV6-5|13
TGTGCCAGCAGTTCATGGGGCAATCAGCCCCAGCATTTT
CASSSWGNQPQHF
>-|-|TRBJ1-3|TRBV5-1|17
TGCGCCAGCAGCTTGGCAGCACAGGCGAGCTCTGGAAACACCATATATTTT
CASSLAAQASSGNTIYF
>TRBD2|few|TRBJ2-5|TRBV28|17
TGTGCCAGCAGCCCGGGACTAGCGGGATGGGGCGGGGAGACCCAGTACTTC
CASSPGLAGWGGETQYF
>-|many|TRBJ2-1|TRBV9|14
TGTGCCAGCAGCGTAGAAAGGGTATCCGATGAGCAGTTCTTC
CASSVERVSDEQFF
>-|few|TRBJ1-2|TRBV5-1|16
TGCGCCAGCAGCCTGAATGTGGACCGCTCGGGCATGGGCTACACCTTC
CASSLNVDRSGMGYTF
>-|-|TRBJ1-4|TRBV27|10
TGTTACCCCCCGATCGTAAAACTGTTTTTT
CYPPIVKLFF
>-|-|TRBJ2-6|TRBV7-9|15
TGTGCCAGCAGTTTACATTGGTCTGGGGCCAACGTCCTGACTTTC
CASSLHWSGANVLTF
>-|-|TRBJ2-5|TRBV4-2|14
TGTGCCAGCAGCCAAGAGGAGGGGGAAGAGACCCAGTACTTC
CASSQEEGEETQYF
>TRBD2|few|TRBJ2-5|TRBV28|14
TGTGCCAGCAGTAGAGCGGGAGTAGAAGAGACCCAGTACTTC
CASSRAGVEETQYF
>-|-|TRBJ2-1|TRBV20-1|15
TGCAGTGCTAGAGCGACAAGCGGGTTGGTCGATGAGCAGTTCTTC
CSARATSGLVDEQFF
>TRBD2|-|TRBJ2-3|TRBV6-1|16
TGTGCCAGCAGTGCCCCTAGCGGGACTAGCACAGATACGCAGTATTTT
CASSAPSGTSTDTQYF
>TRBD2|many|TRBJ2-3|TRBV5-1|16
TGCGCCAGCAGCCCCCCGGGACTAGCGGGACCAGATACGCAGTATTTT
CASSPPGLAGPDTQYF
>TRBD2|-|TRBJ2-1|TRBV20-1|19
TGCTGTGCTAGAGATCCGGGACTAGCGGGCAGGCAGACCTACAATGAGCAGTTCTTC
CCARDPGLAGRQTYNEQFF
>TRBD2|few|TRBJ2-1|TRBV6-1|17
TGTGCCAGCAGTGAAGCCCCCGGGACTAGCGGTTACAATGAGCAGTTCTTC
CASSEAPGTSGYNEQFF
>-|-|TRBJ2-7|TRBV20-1|13
TGCAGTGCGCTAAGCCCCTCGATCTACGAGCAGTACTTC
CSALSPSIYEQYF
>TRBD1|many|TRBJ1-6|TRBV27|14
TGTGCCAGCGGACCCGGACAGGCAGATTCACCCCTCCACTTT
CASGPGQADSPLHF
>-|many|TRBJ2-7|TRBV7-9|14
TGTGCCACCCAGAGTGGGGAAAGCTCCTACGAGCAGTACTTC
CATQSGESSYEQYF
>-|few|TRBJ1-5|TRBV25-1|15
TGTGCCAGCATCCCGGGACAAGGTAAATGTCAGCCCCAGCATTTT
CASIPGQGKCQPQHF
>TRBD2|many|TRBJ2-5|TRBV2|14
TGTGCCAGCAGACTAGCGGAGAACCAAGAGACCCAGTACTTC
CASRLAENQETQYF
>-|few|TRBJ1-2|TRBV20-1|16
TGCAGTGCTAGAGGGGGGCAGAGAACGTCTAACTATGGCTACACCTTC
CSARGGQRTSNYGYTF
>-|few|TRBJ1-4|TRBV20-1|15
TGCAGTGCCCTGGGGCTCTCGGGGACTAATGAAAAACTGTTTTTT
CSALGLSGTNEKLFF
>TRBD2|-|TRBJ2-1|TRBV11-3|14
TGTGCCAGCAGCTCGGGACTAGCTGGAAGTGAGCAGTTCTTC
CASSSGLAGSEQFF
>TRBD2|-|TRBJ2-7|TRBV5-1|16
TGCGCCAGCAGCTTGGGTAAGACTAGCGGATACTACGAGCAGTACTTC
CASSLGKTSGYYEQYF
>TRBD2|-|TRBJ2-5|TRBV7-9|13
TGTGCCAGCAGCCCACCAAGCGGGAAGGCCCAGTACTTC
CASSPPSGKAQYF
>-|-|TRBJ1-4|TRBV12-3/TRBV12-4|13
TGTGCCAGCAGTTTATTGTCAGATGAAAAACTGTTTTTT
CASSLLSDEKLFF
>-|-|TRBJ2-2|TRBV5-4|16
TGTGCCAGCAGCTTAAGGCGAGAGGTCTACACCGGGGAGCTGTTTTTT
CASSLRREVYTGELFF
>-|-|TRBJ2-2|TRBV15|16
TGTGCCACCAGCAGCCCGACAGGACCTAACACCGGGGAGCTGTTTTTT
CATSSPTGPNTGELFF
>TRBD1|-|TRBJ2-1|TRBV12-3/TRBV12-4|20
TGTGCCAGCAGTGAAAATCTTGGGACAGACACCCTTTACTCCTACAATGAGCAGTTCTTC
CASSENLGTDTLYSYNEQFF
>-|few|TRBJ2-7|TRBV9|12
TGTGCCAGCAGCTCGGACCATACCGGGCAGTACTTC
CASSSDHTGQYF
>-|-|TRBJ2-2|TRBV5-1|15
TGCGCCAGCAGCTTGGCGTCGCCAGCCACCGGGGAGCTGTTTTTT
CASSLASPATGELFF
>TRBD1|-|TRBJ1-4|TRBV5-1|14
TGCGCCAGCAGACATGGACAGGGGAATGAAAAACTGTTTTTT
CASRHGQGNEKLFF
>-|many|TRBJ2-1|TRBV5-1|14
TGCGCCAGCAGCTTGGTCGGCTCCTACAATGAGCAGTTCTTC
CASSLVGSYNEQFF
>TRBD2|-|TRBJ2-2|TRBV4-1|19
TGCGCCAGCAGGGTCGGGGGGGCCATCGAGAACTCGAACACCGGGGAGCTGTTTTTT
CASRVGGAIENSNTGELFF
>-|few|TRBJ2-5|TRBV29-1|12
TGCAGCGTTGGACAGGCACAAGAGACCCAGTACTTC
CSVGQAQETQYF
>TRBD1|-|TRBJ1-4|TRBV6-1|20
TGTGCCAGCAGTGAAGGGGCCAGGGGGCGGCAAGCTGCAACTAATGAAAAACTGTTTTTT
CASSEGARGRQAATNEKLFF
>-|-|TRBJ2-3|TRBV28|17
TGTGCCAGCAGTCCCGGGCAATCCATCCTTTCTGAAGATACGCAGTATTTT
CASSPGQSILSEDTQYF
>TRBD2|-|TRBJ2-3|TRBV5-1|17
TGCGCCAGCAGCCCTAAGCCCAGCGGGGACTTCACAGATACGCAGTATTTT
CASSPKPSGDFTDTQYF